The TCR beta chain described here comes from a study of blood T cell repertoires in COVID-19. Across the whole study: The United States, Italy and Spain were the sources of the acute and convalescent COVID-19 samples. In each case, the material was cDNA or gDNA derived from T cells, B-cell-depleted T cells, or PBMCs.

Trimming stripped 5 bases from V and 8 bases from J, with 22 bases between. CDR1 LNHDA and CDR2 SQIVND come from the germline V gene (reference sequence). The CDR3 extends over 16 amino acids. How the authors handled the data: Using reference gene primer amplification, nucleated cell counts were estimated. The data were produced by immunoSEQ multiplex PCR, yet TCRdb's version contains in-frame clones alone and is incomplete. V and J calls and clone size come straight from that table; D and trimming were deduced from the DNA. The sample lists roughly 200,000 clones; about four fifths were seen once. The sequence derives from a man in his 70s with active or convalescent COVID-19. The chain couples TRBV19 to TRBJ2-1, with D perhaps matching TRBD1 (7 bases). The sequenced material came from peripheral blood. Written as DNA, the CDR3 is TGTGCCAGTAGTCCCCGCAGGGGGGCCATTGGCGATGAGCAGTTCTTC. It yields the protein CASSPRRGAIGDEQFF.